A selection of T cell receptor beta chains follows, all from one sample in a study of blood T cell repertoires in COVID-19. Some clones are missing from TCRdb's copy, which holds only in-frame ones; the method was immunoSEQ multiplex PCR. The sample includes some 180,000 clones, approximately 85% of them seen just once. Sequencing input: PBMCs or T cells enriched from blood (not recorded which). The receptor set was obtained from a man in his forties or fifties who had recovered from COVID-19. CDR3s include the opening cysteine and the closing phenylalanine or tryptophan. The D gene is left open where the match is weak. Some rows mark clone size as missing; the rest say once, few, many or name a class of expanded clone.

j_call clone_size v_call d_call cdr3_aa cdr3_nt
TRBJ1-1 - TRBV19 - CASKRPTEGSNSEAFF TGTGCCAGTAAGCGCCCGACGGAGGGGTCCAACAGCGAGGCTTTCTTT
TRBJ1-2 - TRBV5-5 TRBD1 CASSSGTGALYGYTF TGTGCCAGCAGCTCCGGGACAGGGGCCTTATATGGCTACACCTTC
TRBJ2-3 - TRBV5-4 TRBD2 CASSWGGTVSTDTQYF TGTGCCAGCAGCTGGGGGGGGACGGTTAGCACAGATACGCAGTATTTT
TRBJ2-1 - TRBV12-5 TRBD1 CASGPGTDNEQFF TGTGCTAGTGGCCCTGGGACAGACAATGAGCAGTTCTTC
TRBJ2-3 - TRBV7-6 - CASSLVVGGPTSSTDTQYF TGTGCCAGCAGCTTAGTAGTGGGGGGGCCGACCTCTAGCACAGATACGCAGTATTTT
TRBJ2-1 - TRBV10-3 TRBD2 CAISESGGNEQFF TGTGCCATCAGTGAGAGCGGGGGGAATGAGCAGTTCTTC
TRBJ1-2 - TRBV5-1 TRBD1 CASSSRTGQDGYTF TGCGCCAGCAGCTCTCGGACAGGTCAGGATGGCTACACCTTC
TRBJ1-4 once TRBV28 - CASSPTGPTNEKLFF TGTGCCAGCAGTCCAACAGGGCCAACTAATGAAAAACTGTTTTTT
TRBJ1-4 once TRBV29-1 TRBD1 CSATTGEKLFF TGCAGCGCCACGACAGGGGAAAAACTGTTTTTT
TRBJ1-5 - TRBV18 - CASSPIGEQQPQHF TGTGCCAGCTCACCAATCGGGGAGCAACAGCCCCAGCATTTT
TRBJ1-5 - TRBV6-5 - CASRGSVSNQPQHF TGTGCCAGCCGAGGGTCTGTAAGCAATCAGCCCCAGCATTTT
TRBJ2-3 - TRBV5-8 TRBD2 CASYLAGGTDTQYF TGTGCCAGTTACCTAGCGGGAGGCACAGATACGCAGTATTTT
TRBJ2-1 - TRBV7-8 TRBD2 CASGLADSYNEQFF TGTGCCAGCGGGCTAGCGGATTCCTACAATGAGCAGTTCTTC
TRBJ1-2 - TRBV10-3 TRBD1 CAISESRGGNGYTF TGTGCCATCAGTGAGTCGAGAGGGGGCAACGGCTACACCTTC
TRBJ1-1 once TRBV5-4 TRBD1 CASSGARTGNMNTEAFF TGTGCCAGCAGCGGCGCGAGGACAGGGAACATGAACACTGAAGCTTTCTTT
TRBJ1-6 - TRBV6-5 - CASKHEPDRGPLHF TGTGCCAGCAAACATGAGCCGGATAGGGGACCCCTCCACTTT
TRBJ1-2 few TRBV14 - CASSQDTGPNYGYTF TGTGCCAGCAGCCAAGATACAGGGCCTAACTATGGCTACACCTTC
TRBJ2-1 - TRBV5-1 TRBD2 CASRIGLAESNEQFF TGCGCCAGCCGTATCGGACTAGCGGAGTCCAATGAGCAGTTCTTC
TRBJ1-3 - TRBV30 - CAWSVGLVPNSGNTIYF TGTGCCTGGAGTGTGGGGCTCGTCCCGAACTCTGGAAACACCATATATTTT
TRBJ2-1 - TRBV5-8 TRBD2 CASSWGLAFYNEQFF TGTGCCAGCAGCTGGGGACTAGCTTTTTACAATGAGCAGTTCTTC
TRBJ1-3 - TRBV3-1/TRBV3-2 - CASRDKGGNTIYF TGTGCCAGCAGGGACAAGGGTGGAAACACCATATATTTT
TRBJ2-7 - TRBV30 TRBD1 CAWNPRTGVEQYF TGTGCCTGGAACCCCCGCACAGGGGTCGAGCAGTACTTC
TRBJ1-2 - TRBV7-2 TRBD1 CASSMPGQGAVSGYTF TGTGCCAGCAGCATGCCGGGACAGGGGGCTGTGAGTGGCTACACCTTC
TRBJ1-4 - TRBV28 TRBD1 CASRPPGQGLEKLFF TGTGCCAGCAGACCGCCGGGACAGGGGTTAGAAAAACTGTTTTTT
TRBJ1-4 - TRBV18 - CASSLDSRGEKLFF TGTGCCAGCTCACTTGACAGTCGTGGTGAAAAACTGTTTTTT
TRBJ1-1 - TRBV5-1 - CASSFDGRKNTEAFF TGCGCCAGCAGCTTCGACGGCAGGAAGAACACTGAAGCTTTCTTT
TRBJ1-1 - TRBV28 - CASSLSGTPPEAFF TGTGCCAGCAGTTTATCAGGGACACCACCCGAAGCTTTCTTT
TRBJ2-2 - TRBV5-1 - CASTVPTINTGELFF TGCGCCAGCACCGTCCCGACTATTAACACCGGGGAGCTGTTTTTT
TRBJ1-6 - TRBV5-1 TRBD1 CASSLRTGDGSPLHF TGCGCCAGCAGCTTAAGAACAGGGGACGGTTCACCCCTCCACTTT
TRBJ1-1 - TRBV5-5 - CASSFVTEAFF TGTGCCAGCAGCTTCGTCACTGAAGCTTTCTTT
TRBJ2-2 - TRBV25-1 TRBD2 CASSDRTSGGGGELFF TGTGCCAGCAGTGATCGGACTAGCGGAGGGGGCGGGGAGCTGTTTTTT
TRBJ2-7 - TRBV20-1 - CSASPWLGAREQYF TGCAGTGCTAGTCCGTGGCTGGGGGCGAGAGAGCAGTACTTC
TRBJ2-7 - TRBV30 - CAWRVWDFSYEQYF TGTGCCTGGAGGGTCTGGGACTTCTCCTACGAGCAGTACTTC
TRBJ1-1 - TRBV27 TRBD1 CASSLYGRRRGQNSEAFF TGTGCCAGCAGTTTATATGGTCGTAGGAGGGGGCAAAATAGTGAAGCTTTCTTT
TRBJ2-1 - TRBV7-6 - CASSLSDEQFF TGTGCCAGCAGCTTAAGCGATGAGCAGTTCTTC
TRBJ1-2 - TRBV19 - CASSTSRGGLGLHYGYTF TGTGCCAGTAGTACATCTCGAGGAGGGTTAGGTCTCCACTATGGCTACACCTTC
TRBJ2-5 - TRBV28 - CASSSVRETQYF TGTGCCAGCAGTTCGGTTCGGGAGACCCAGTACTTC
TRBJ2-3 - TRBV19 TRBD2 CASSMRPPPSGGRTDTQYF TGTGCCAGTAGTATGAGACCCCCCCCTAGCGGGGGGAGGACAGATACGCAGTATTTT
TRBJ1-2 - TRBV25-1 - CASTAAGNYGYTF TGTGCCAGCACGGCCGCGGGGAACTATGGCTACACCTTC
TRBJ2-3 - TRBV9 - CASSVVSGTSTDTQYF TGTGCCAGCAGCGTAGTAAGCGGCACTAGCACAGATACGCAGTATTTT
TRBJ1-3 - TRBV28 - CASSFLQVSGNTIYF TGTGCCAGCAGTTTTCTCCAGGTCTCTGGAAACACCATATATTTT
TRBJ2-1 few TRBV9 TRBD2 CASSPGTSVGGEQFF TGTGCCAGCAGCCCCGGGACTAGCGTCGGCGGGGAGCAGTTCTTC
TRBJ2-2 once TRBV5-5 - CASSLARVGELFF TGTGCCAGCAGCTTGGCCCGGGTCGGGGAGCTGTTTTTT
TRBJ2-5 - TRBV2 TRBD2 CASSDRSSGSKTQYF TGTGCCAGCAGTGATCGGTCTAGCGGGTCAAAGACCCAGTACTTC
TRBJ1-1 many TRBV7-7 - CASSSNTNTEAFF TGTGCTAGCAGCTCAAACACAAACACTGAAGCTTTCTTT
TRBJ1-2 - TRBV19 - CASSIGGWGYTF TGTGCCAGTAGTATAGGAGGGTGGGGCTACACCTTC
TRBJ2-3 - TRBV7-6 TRBD2 CASSLQGGDTQYF TGTGCCAGCAGCTTACAGGGAGGGGATACGCAGTATTTT
TRBJ2-2 - TRBV7-6 TRBD2 CASSVAGALPGELFF TGTGCCAGCAGCGTAGCGGGAGCCCTCCCCGGGGAGCTGTTTTTT
TRBJ2-1 - TRBV19 TRBD2 CASSGLAAAVEQFF TGTGCCAGTAGTGGACTAGCTGCCGCTGTCGAGCAGTTCTTC
TRBJ2-7 - TRBV5-6 TRBD2 CASSLESWVSGTSPSEQYF TGTGCCAGCAGCTTGGAGTCTTGGGTAAGCGGGACTTCCCCCAGCGAGCAGTACTTC
TRBJ1-6 - TRBV18 - CASSPQQGDNSPLHF TGTGCCAGCTCACCACAACAGGGAGATAATTCACCCCTCCACTTT
TRBJ1-6 - TRBV24-1 TRBD1 CATSDPGQPNSPLHF TGTGCCACCAGTGATCCGGGACAGCCGAATTCACCCCTCCACTTT
TRBJ2-7 - TRBV9 TRBD1 CASTGGQGAEEQYF TGTGCCAGCACTGGGGGACAGGGGGCAGAGGAGCAGTACTTC
TRBJ1-5 once TRBV5-1 - CASSLGGSNQPQHF TGCGCCAGCAGCTTGGGAGGTAGCAATCAGCCCCAGCATTTT
TRBJ1-1 - TRBV5-4 - CASSKTGNTEAFF TGTGCCAGCAGCAAGACGGGGAACACTGAAGCTTTCTTT
TRBJ2-7 - TRBV6-4 - CASSLPLLPCYEQYF TGTGCCAGCAGTCTCCCACTCTTGCCTTGCTACGAGCAGTACTTC
TRBJ2-2 - TRBV5-6 - CASQIGGPNTGELFF TGTGCCAGCCAGATAGGTGGGCCGAACACCGGGGAGCTGTTTTTT
TRBJ2-7 - TRBV28 TRBD1 CASRTGGSASYEQYF TGTGCCAGCAGGACAGGGGGCTCCGCGTCCTACGAGCAGTACTTC
TRBJ2-7 - TRBV28 - CASSFNPTYEQYF TGTGCCAGCAGTTTTAACCCAACTTACGAGCAGTACTTC